This T cell receptor (beta chain) was sequenced during a study of OX40 agonist ivuxolimab in advanced cancers. For the study at large: Earlier anti-PD-1, anti-PD-L1 or anti-CTLA-4 therapy was permitted; roughly 42% had received some.

The germline CDR1 and CDR2 sequences are KGHSH and LQKENI. V lost 4 bases, J lost 5 bases, and 9 bases stayed unmatched. The CDR3 is made up of 15 amino acids. TCRdb keeps only in-frame clones here, not all; method: immunoSEQ multiplex PCR. The profile covers about 110,000 clones, with roughly 90% appearing a single time and less than 0.35% taken by the ten largest. Anyone with autoimmune disease history or systemic immunosuppression was excluded. The chain uses TRBV18 and TRBJ2-5; 8 bases align to TRBD1. The clonotype originates from an adult with an advanced solid tumor such as melanoma, head and neck, liver or kidney cancer. Sequenced material: CD4+ or CD8+ T cells sorted from blood, taken in a trial of the OX40 agonist ivuxolimab. The DNA of the CDR3 is TGTGCCAGCTCACGGGACAGGACCACCGAGGAGACCCAGTACTTC. It codes for CASSRDRTTEETQYF.